The next 26 T cell receptor beta chains were all read from a single sample in a study of blood T cells in healthy people across ages. A second 7 to 11 cycle PCR used barcoded and J-beta primers. Via MiXCR, TCRdb re-called the 5' RACE reads, giving one row per CDR3 protein. The sample carries around 1,000,000 distinct CDR3 sequences, approximately 26% recorded once. These same records also appear under a second study, on T cells of mothers and their children.

Sequenced: blood. The receptors come from a girl aged 2 to 9 in good health.

V gene TRBV7-8 combines with J gene TRBJ2-7; D tentatively reads TRBD1 or TRBD2 (5 bases each). This CDR3 spans 14 amino acids. Germline V gene lookup returns CDR1 SGHVS and CDR2 FQNEAQ. V was cut by 5 bases and J by 0 bases, with 11 bases left in between. This CDR3 reads CASSAVGVSYEQYF. The CDR3 nucleotides read TGTGCCAGCAGCGCCGTGGGGGTCTCCTACGAGCAGTACTTC.

The chain combines TRBV6-5 with TRBJ1-4, with 9 nucleotides matching TRBD1. V lost 5 bases, J lost 8 bases, and 9 bases stayed unmatched. The CDR3 contains 15 residues. Germline values: CDR1 MNHEY, CDR2 SVGAGI. CDR3 sequence (DNA): TGTGCCAGCAGTCCGGAACCGACAGGGGGGGAAAAACTGTTTTTT. Its translation is CASSPEPTGGEKLFF.

The chain uses TRBV3-1 and TRBJ2-2, with D uncertain. The V end was cut by 6 bases, the J end by 7 bases, with 15 bases between. CDR3 length: 14 amino acids. Germline V lookup: CDR1 LGHDT, CDR2 YNNKEL (reference sequence). DNA of the CDR3: TGTGCCAGCAGACCCGAAGGGATCAGCGGGGAGCTGTTTTTT. Translating it yields CASRPEGISGELFF.

This clonotype was detected once. This rearrangement joins TRBV10-3 to TRBJ1-2; no clear D. CDR1 is ENHRY and CDR2 is SYGVKD in the germline V gene. The CDR3 runs to 15 residues. The ends were cut back, 0 bases at V and 6 bases at J, with 14 bases in the middle. The CDR3, as DNA: TGTGCCATCAGTGAGTCTGAGGGATTCGTACATGGCTACACCTTC. Translation: CAISESEGFVHGYTF.

The chain combines TRBV15 with TRBJ2-5; weak D call: TRBD2 (6 bases). The CDR3 covers 14 residues. The V and J ends lost 3 bases and 7 bases respectively, with 15 bases between them. Germline-derived CDR1 and CDR2 are LNHNV and YYDKDF (reference sequence). The CDR3 region has the DNA TGTGCCACCAGCAGTTTAGCGGTCCGTGGGACCCAGTACTTC. Its protein product is CATSSLAVRGTQYF.

There are a few counts of this clonotype. The rearrangement links TRBV12-3 or TRBV12-4 to TRBJ2-5; maybe TRBD1 (6 bases). The last part of the DNA fits TRBJ2-1 better; the J call may be wrong. The CDR3 length is 15 residues. CDR3 DNA sequence: TGTGCCAGCAGTCCGTTGGGTCGCCAGGGGAATGAGCAGTTCTTC. Its protein is CASSPLGRQGNEQFF.

The chain couples TRBV13 to TRBJ2-3, with TRBD2 identical over 15 bases. Trimming cost V 3 bases and J 0 bases; bases outside gene matches: 7. The CDR3 extends over 19 amino acids. The germline CDR1 and CDR2 sequences are PRHDT and FYEKMQ (reference sequence). The CDR3 sequence is CASSFGLAGGTNSTDTQYF. The CDR3 DNA follows: TGTGCCAGCAGCTTCGGACTAGCGGGAGGGACTAATAGCACAGATACGCAGTATTTT.

As to this clonotype: An end of the junction differs from the germline gene, which may be a read error. The rearrangement links TRBV4-3 to TRBJ2-5; no firm D call. Per the germline V gene, CDR1 is LGHNA and CDR2 is YSLEER. This CDR3 is built from 15 residues. The CDR3 protein is CAGSQDPLESETQYF. The DNA for the CDR3 is TGCGCCGGCAGCCAAGACCCATTAGAGAGTGAGACCCAGTACTTC.

This chain uses TRBV29-1 with TRBJ2-5, with D perhaps TRBD2 (6 bases). This CDR3 is built from 12 residues. Germline CDR1 is SQVTM and CDR2 is ANQGSEA. Between the trimmed V and J ends, which lost 5 bases and 3 bases, there was a span of 10 bases. This CDR3 is CSVQIAEETQYF. As DNA, the CDR3 is TGCAGCGTTCAAATAGCGGAAGAGACCCAGTACTTC.

This clonotype was counted a few times. The chain has TRBV29-1 and TRBJ2-5; the D is unclear. The CDR3 runs 13 residues. Germline V lookup: CDR1 SQVTM, CDR2 ANQGSEA. Deletions cut 2 bases from V and 2 bases from J, with 9 bases between. The CDR3 loop is CSVEWGDQETQYF. Written as DNA, the CDR3 is TGCAGCGTTGAATGGGGTGATCAAGAGACCCAGTACTTC.

This chain uses TRBV20-1 with TRBJ2-3, with TRBD2 identical over 8 bases. Per the germline V gene, CDR1 is DFQATT and CDR2 is SNEGSKA (reference sequence). V lost 0 bases to trimming and J lost 5 bases; unmatched junction nucleotides: 13. This CDR3 is built from 17 residues. The CDR3 spells CSARDIKASGSRDTQYF. The CDR3 DNA sequence: TGCAGTGCTAGAGATATCAAGGCCAGCGGGAGTAGAGATACGCAGTATTTT.

The chain recombines TRBV7-2 with TRBJ1-2; unclear D gene. CDR1 is SGHTA and CDR2 is FQGNSA in the germline V gene. CDR3 length: 14 residues. Trimming took off 3 bases at V and 7 bases at J, with 15 bases between the two ends. The CDR3 coding sequence is TGTGCCAGCAGCTTGTCCATCCTCATGGGTGGCTACACCTTC. Translated, it gives CASSLSILMGGYTF.

Only a few counts were recorded for this clonotype. J is TRBJ2-5 and V is TRBV20-1, with 8 bases lining up with TRBD2. J lost 4 bases, V lost 4 bases, and 8 bases had no gene match. Germline CDR1 is DFQATT and CDR2 is SNEGSKA (reference sequence). This CDR3 has 14 amino acids. The CDR3 DNA follows: TGCAGTGCTACCAGCGGGGGAAGCGGAGAGACCCAGTACTTC. Residues: CSATSGGSGETQYF.

This chain links TRBV19 with TRBJ2-7; tentatively, D is TRBD2 (5 bases). The V end lost 4 bases, the J end lost 3 bases, and 13 bases lay between the germline ends. The CDR3 has 14 residues. Per germline, CDR1 LNHDA and CDR2 SQIVND (reference sequence). CDR3 sequence: CASSTQSGNYEQYF. In nucleotides, the CDR3 is TGTGCCAGTAGTACCCAAAGCGGTAACTACGAGCAGTACTTC.

The CDR3 DNA is TGTGCCTGCCTCCCTAGCGGGGGGGCACATGAGCAGTTCTTC. It encodes CACLPSGGAHEQFF. The J gene is TRBJ2-1, the V gene TRBV12-3 or TRBV12-4, with TRBD2 matching over 12 bases. This CDR3 has 14 amino acids. V lost 11 bases and J lost 8; bases outside the gene matches: 10.

J is TRBJ2-5 and V is TRBV29-1, with D tentatively TRBD1 (5 bases). Looked up from germline, CDR1 is SQVTM and CDR2 is ANQGSEA. This CDR3 contains 12 residues. Between the trimmed V and J ends, which lost 3 bases and 5 bases, there was a span of 10 bases. The chain's CDR3 is CSVEGGHETQYF. CDR3 sequence (DNA): TGCAGCGTTGAGGGTGGACATGAGACCCAGTACTTC.

The chain has TRBV7-3 and TRBJ2-5; 9 bases line up with TRBD2. The end of the DNA fits TRBJ2-1 better, so the J call may be wrong. CDR1 is SGHTA, CDR2 FQGTGA, per germline. The CDR3 is 13 amino acids. CDR3 coding DNA: TGTGCCAGCAGCTCCCTAGCGGGATATGAGCAGTTCTTC. This translates into CASSSLAGYEQFF.

The gene calls are TRBV4-2 and TRBJ1-2; the match to TRBD1 covers 7 bases. V shed 4 bases, J shed 2 bases, and the junction held 13 bases outside the gene matches. The CDR3 spans 17 residues. CDR1 LGHNA and CDR2 YNFKEQ come from the germline V gene. CDR3 sequence: CASSPLLLQGTNYGYTF. The CDR3 nucleotides are TGTGCCAGCAGCCCGCTACTTCTACAGGGGACGAACTATGGCTACACCTTC.

This chain joins TRBV20-1 and TRBJ2-7, with unresolved D. The CDR3 length is 12 residues. The V end lost 0 bases, the J end lost 3 bases, and 6 bases lay between the germline ends. Germline V gene sequence: CDR1 DFQATT, CDR2 SNEGSKA (reference sequence). The CDR3 bases are TGCAGTGCTAGAGATCGCCACTACGAGCAGTACTTC. It yields the protein CSARDRHYEQYF.

This clonotype was observed a few times. The V gene is TRBV10-1, the J gene TRBJ2-3; 7 bases are shared with TRBD2. The CDR3 totals 14 residues. V trimming: 8 bases; J trimming: 0 bases; junction bases outside the gene matches: 5. Germline CDR1 is WNHNN and CDR2 is SYGVQD (reference sequence). CDR3 in DNA: TGCGCCAGCGGGCGGGGGACTAGCACAGATACGCAGTATTTT. It codes for CASGRGTSTDTQYF.

The chain recombines TRBV28 with TRBJ1-2, with TRBD1 matching over 7 bases. The length of the CDR3 is 15 residues. J lost 3 bases, V lost 8 bases, and 12 bases had no gene match. Per the germline V gene, CDR1 is MDHEN and CDR2 is SYDVKM. CDR3 protein: CASFEGATSYYGYTF. Written as DNA, the CDR3 is TGTGCCAGCTTTGAGGGGGCGACCTCCTACTATGGCTACACCTTC.

This clonotype was seen more than once but under ten times. V is TRBV7-2 and J is TRBJ1-2, with 7 bases fitting TRBD1. V lost 5 bases and J lost 4; bases outside the gene matches: 7. The germline V gene encodes CDR1 SGHTA and CDR2 FQGNSA. The CDR3 contains 14 residues. CDR3: CASSREGQSYGYTF. The CDR3 DNA reads TGTGCCAGCAGCAGAGAGGGACAGAGCTATGGCTACACCTTC.

In this sample, this clonotype turned up a few times. The V and J genes are TRBV14 and TRBJ2-7; D ambiguous. V was pared by 0 bases and J by 5 bases, with 14 bases between. Germline V gene lookup returns CDR1 SGHDN and CDR2 FVKESK. The CDR3 covers 15 residues. Here the CDR3 DNA reads TGTGCCAGCAGCCAAGAAGACGGACGGAGAAACGAGCAGTACTTC. Its protein is CASSQEDGRRNEQYF.

This clonotype turned up a few times. This chain joins TRBV5-1 and TRBJ1-5; no clear D. Germline V gene sequence: CDR1 SGHRS, CDR2 YFSETQ. V lost 3 bases, J lost 5 bases, and 18 bases lay in between. The CDR3 totals 16 residues. The CDR3 is CASSSSGPNIYQPQHF. The CDR3 nucleotides are TGCGCCAGCAGCTCCTCCGGACCTAACATCTATCAGCCCCAGCATTTT.

This clonotype has only a few counts. The chain has TRBV21-1 and TRBJ2-5. TRBV21-1 is flagged as a pseudogene. The CDR3 length is 15 residues. As DNA, the CDR3 is TGTGCCAGCGGATGGATGTGGATAGTTTCCGAGACCCAGTACTTC. Translating it yields CASGWMWIVSETQYF.

A remark on this clonotype: The junction does not match germline at one end; this may be a read error. The rearrangement uses TRBV7-8 and TRBJ2-2; D not resolved. The CDR3 runs 15 residues. The germline V gene has CDR1 SGHVS and CDR2 FQNEAQ. The chain's CDR3 is CASSFWVVNTGELFF. The CDR3 region has the DNA TGTGCAAGCAGCTTTTGGGTAGTGAACACCGGGGAGCTGTTTTTT.